Each of the 7 T cell receptor beta chains below was sequenced from the same sample in a study of T-cell memory formation after mild COVID-19. TCRdb processed the 5' RACE reads anew with MiXCR; each CDR3 protein has one entry. The table records some 410,000 distinct CDR3 sequences, roughly a quarter of them present only once. Source material: PBMCs or a T cell subset sorted from them (not recorded which). The source of these receptors is an adult woman who had mild COVID-19 (a few samples of this study predate the infection). Cell type and time point are not known.

This clonotype was found many times. The chain is built from TRBV2 and TRBJ2-7; D call uncertain. CDR1 and CDR2 (germline): SNHLY, FYNNEI. This CDR3 has 11 amino acids. V was cut by 5 bases and J by 2 bases, with 4 bases left in between. The CDR3 sequence: CASSWAYEQYF. The DNA for the CDR3 is TGTGCCAGCAGTTGGGCCTACGAGCAGTACTTC.

This clonotype has just a few counts. This chain joins TRBV6-5 and TRBJ2-7; TRBD1 aligns across 7 bases. The ends lost 6 bases at V and 5 bases at J; junction bases unmatched: 16. The CDR3 loop spans 16 amino acids. Per germline, CDR1 MNHEY and CDR2 SVGAGI. The CDR3 region has the DNA TGTGCCAGCAGACAGAAATCGACAGGGTCTAGGGACGAGCAGTACTTC. The encoded protein is CASRQKSTGSRDEQYF.

This clonotype was seen a handful of times. This chain joins TRBV4-2 and TRBJ1-6; 7 nucleotides match TRBD1. Trimming at V came to 3 bases and at J to 6 bases, leaving 5 bases not matched to a gene. CDR1 is LGHNA and CDR2 is YNFKEQ in the germline V gene. CDR3 length: 15 amino acids. CDR3 coding DNA: TGTGCCAGCAGCCAGCCGGGACAGCTTAATTCACCCCTCCACTTT. This codes for CASSQPGQLNSPLHF.

The chain employs TRBV5-6 and TRBJ2-5, with unresolved D. The CDR3 totals 14 residues. The germline CDR1 and CDR2 sequences are SGHDT and YYEEEE. V lost 2 bases to trimming and J lost 3 bases, with 11 bases between them. The CDR3 coding sequence is TGTGCCAGCAGCTTTCGACTCGTCAAAGAGACCCAGTACTTC. Translating it yields CASSFRLVKETQYF.

This clonotype was detected only a few times. V and J are TRBV7-2 and TRBJ2-5; 7 nucleotides match TRBD2. Germline CDR1 SGHTA, CDR2 FQGNSA. V dropped 1 base and J dropped 0; count of bases not matched to a gene: 8. There are 17 residues in the CDR3. The CDR3 bases are TGTGCCAGCAGCTTAGTGCGGTCTAGCGGTTACCAAGAGACCCAGTACTTC. This sequence encodes CASSLVRSSGYQETQYF.

This chain connects TRBV5-8 to TRBJ2-7; unclear D gene. The CDR3 is 13 residues long. The V end lost 1 base, the J end lost 8 bases, and 13 bases lay between the germline ends. Germline values: CDR1 SGHTS, CDR2 YDEGEE. The CDR3, as DNA: TGTGCCAGCAGCTTGCGCTCCACAAGAAAGCAGTACTTC. It encodes CASSLRSTRKQYF.

This chain links TRBV6-6 with TRBJ2-7; 7 nucleotides agree with TRBD2. Unmatched junction bases numbered 6, after V lost 2 bases and J lost 5 bases. CDR1 MNHNY and CDR2 SVGAGI come from the germline V gene (reference sequence). The CDR3 contains 14 residues. Here the CDR3 DNA reads TGTGCCAGCAGTTACGCCACCGGGGGGAACGAGCAGTACTTC. Translated, it gives CASSYATGGNEQYF.